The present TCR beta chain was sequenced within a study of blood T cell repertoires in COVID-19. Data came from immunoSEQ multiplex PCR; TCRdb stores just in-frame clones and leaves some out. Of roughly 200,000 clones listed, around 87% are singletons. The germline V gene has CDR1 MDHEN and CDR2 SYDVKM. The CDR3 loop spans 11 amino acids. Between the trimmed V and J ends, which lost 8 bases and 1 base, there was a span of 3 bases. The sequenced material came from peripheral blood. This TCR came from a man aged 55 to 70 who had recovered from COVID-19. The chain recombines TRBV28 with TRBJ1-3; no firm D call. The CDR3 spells CASSSGNTIYF. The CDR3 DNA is TGTGCCAGCTCTTCTGGAAACACCATATATTTT.